Listed here are 24 T cell receptor beta chains from one sample, sequenced in a study of early T cells in non-severe SARS-CoV-2 infection. TCRdb redid the calling of the 5' RACE reads with MiXCR, one entry per CDR3 protein. This sample yields about 21,000 distinct CDR3 sequences, of which more than 5% are seen a single time; about 14% belongs to the top ten. The sample was whole blood, taken at baseline. The receptors were gathered from an adult who was a healthcare worker with PCR-confirmed SARS-CoV-2 infection or an uninfected control (not recorded which).

This clonotype was picked up many times. This sequence joins TRBV20-1 and TRBJ1-6; D is possibly TRBD1 (6 bases). This CDR3 is 14 amino acids long. CDR1 DFQATT and CDR2 SNEGSKA come from the germline V gene (reference sequence). V was cut by 0 bases and J by 9 bases, with 12 bases left in between. The chain's CDR3 is CSARDAGRGSPLHF. Written as DNA, the CDR3 is TGCAGTGCTAGAGACGCCGGCAGGGGTTCACCCCTCCACTTT.

This clonotype was counted between two and nine times. The chain is built from TRBV5-6 and TRBJ1-6, with no clear D. Germline CDR1 is SGHDT and CDR2 is YYEEEE. Trimming shortened V by 2 bases and J by 7 bases, and 16 bases separated the two germline ends. The CDR3 is 16 amino acids. Here the CDR3 DNA reads TGTGCCAGCAGCTTTCCGCCTGAGAGATCCAATTCACCCCTCCACTTT. This sequence encodes CASSFPPERSNSPLHF.

This clonotype has a count of ten or more. V and J are TRBV5-5 and TRBJ2-5; no clear D. Trimming shortened V by 0 bases and J by 5 bases, and 14 bases separated the two germline ends. The CDR3 has 15 amino acids. Germline CDR1 is SGHKS and CDR2 is YYEKEE (reference sequence). CDR3 in amino acids: CASSLDQALLETQYF. In nucleotides, the CDR3 is TGTGCCAGCAGCTTGGATCAAGCCCTACTGGAGACCCAGTACTTC.

This clonotype was detected ten times or more. The chain links TRBV29-1 to TRBJ1-2; D is unresolved. Between the trimmed V and J ends, which lost 7 bases and 4 bases, there was a span of 10 bases. Looked up from germline, CDR1 is SQVTM and CDR2 is ANQGSEA. CDR3 length equals 11 residues. CDR3 residues: CSAVAAYGYTF. DNA for the CDR3: TGCAGCGCCGTAGCCGCCTATGGCTACACCTTC.

There are a few counts of this clonotype. The rearrangement uses TRBV5-6 and TRBJ1-1, with TRBD1 as a possible D gene (5 bases). The CDR3 runs 13 residues. Trimming took 2 bases from V and 6 from J, leaving 11 bases between them. Germline V gene data show CDR1 as SGHDT and CDR2 as YYEEEE. The CDR3 nucleotides are TGTGCCAGCAGCTTTGACAGAACGGCTGAAGCTTTCTTT. It translates to CASSFDRTAEAFF. The entire variable domain, with the rest obtained from reference TRBV5-6 and TRBJ1-1, is as follows: DAGVTQSPTHLIKTRGQQVTLRCSPKSGHDTVSWYQQALGQGPQFIFQYYEEEERQRGNFPDRFSGHQFPNYSSELNVNALLLGDSALYLCASSFDRTAEAFFGQGTRLTVV.

This clonotype was observed many times. The rearrangement joins TRBV18 to TRBJ1-1; D remains unclear. Trimming left V 2 bases short and J 7 bases short, with 11 bases between. CDR3 length equals 13 residues. Germline-derived CDR1 and CDR2 are KGHSH and LQKENI. CDR3 residues: CASSPRTEFEAFF. In nucleotides, the CDR3 is TGTGCCAGCTCACCAAGAACGGAGTTTGAAGCTTTCTTT.

This rearrangement joins TRBV27 to TRBJ2-7; TRBD1 aligns across 11 bases. Germline loops: CDR1 MNHEY, CDR2 SMNVEV (reference sequence). V lost 5 bases to trimming and J lost 3 bases; unmatched junction nucleotides: 6. CDR3 length: 15 residues. CDR3 coding DNA: TGTGCCAGCAGTCCGGGGACAGGGGGGGTCTACGAGCAGTACTTC. Translation gives CASSPGTGGVYEQYF.

V gene TRBV14 combines with J gene TRBJ1-4; maybe TRBD1 (5 bases). Trimming shortened V by 4 bases and J by 7 bases, and 10 bases separated the two germline ends. Looked up from germline, CDR1 is SGHDN and CDR2 is FVKESK. This CDR3 is 13 amino acids long. CDR3 sequence reads: CASSRGALEKLFF. CDR3 in DNA: TGTGCCAGCAGCCGAGGGGCGCTTGAAAAACTGTTTTTT.

This clonotype counts as medium-sized. The chain combines TRBV12-3 or TRBV12-4 with TRBJ2-3, with D maybe TRBD1 (6 bases). The germline V and J ends were trimmed by 5 bases and 2 bases, with 14 bases remaining between them. CDR3 length: 15 amino acids. The CDR3 coding sequence is TGTGCCAGCAGTCCTACAGGGATGGTCACAGATACGCAGTATTTT. Protein sequence: CASSPTGMVTDTQYF.

The V call is TRBV19, the J call TRBJ2-3, with 7 bases that match TRBD1. J gave up 2 bases and V 3 bases, and 2 bases lay outside the gene matches. Germline V gives CDR1 LNHDA, CDR2 SQIVND (reference sequence). The CDR3 is 14 residues long. For the CDR3, the DNA is TGTGCCAGTAGTATGGGACAGACCACAGATACGCAGTATTTT. Its protein is CASSMGQTTDTQYF.

This clonotype was observed at least ten times. The V gene is TRBV7-2, the J gene TRBJ1-2; the D gene is possibly TRBD1 (6 bases). Germline CDR1 SGHTA, CDR2 FQGNSA. This CDR3 is built from 15 residues. The V end lost 5 bases, the J end lost 8 bases, and 21 bases lay between the germline ends. This CDR3 is CASSRRGQALKGYTF. The DNA for the CDR3 is TGTGCCAGCAGCCGCCGGGGGCAGGCGCTTAAGGGCTACACCTTC.

CDR3 DNA sequence: TGTGCCAGCTCACCCCGACCGGACGGACACTACGAGCAGTACTTC. This codes for CASSPRPDGHYEQYF. V and J are TRBV18 and TRBJ2-7; possibly TRBD1 for D (5 bases). The germline CDR1 and CDR2 sequences are KGHSH and LQKENI. The V end was cut by 3 bases, the J end by 3 bases, with 15 bases between. CDR3 length equals 15 residues.

V usage is TRBV5-4 and J usage is TRBJ2-6, with unresolved D. From germline, CDR1 is SGHNT and CDR2 YYREEE (reference sequence). Trimming cost V 0 bases and J 2 bases, with 9 bases left between them. The CDR3 has 16 residues. As DNA, the CDR3 is TGTGCCAGCAGCTTGGGAAGTGACACTGGGGCCAACGTCCTGACTTTC. Amino acids: CASSLGSDTGANVLTF. The full variable domain, rest sourced from reference TRBV5-4 and TRBJ2-6, is ETGVTQSPTHLIKTRGQQVTLRCSSQSGHNTVSWYQQALGQGPQFIFQYYREEENGRGNFPPRFSGLQFPNYSSELNVNALELDDSALYLCASSLGSDTGANVLTFGAGSRLTVL.

This chain's CDR3 is CASSQGRTAYGYTF. As DNA, the CDR3 is TGTGCCAGCAGCCAGGGAAGGACTGCCTATGGCTACACCTTC. V and J are TRBV3-1 and TRBJ1-2; D is uncertain. The CDR3 is made up of 14 amino acids. Trimming took 3 bases from V and 4 from J, leaving 12 bases between them. CDR1 and CDR2 (germline): LGHDT, YNNKEL (reference sequence).

This clonotype has at least ten counts. The V gene is TRBV7-3, the J gene TRBJ1-2, with TRBD1 matching 8 bases. This CDR3 region has 13 residues. After removal of 4 bases from V and 7 bases from J, the junction contained 5 bases not matched to a gene. Germline lookup yields CDR1 SGHTA and CDR2 FQGTGA. The CDR3 sequence: CASSSGTGRGYTF. CDR3 bases: TGTGCCAGCAGCTCCGGGACAGGTCGTGGCTACACCTTC. Drawing the rest from reference TRBV7-3 and TRBJ1-2, the complete variable domain is GAGVSQTPSNKVTEKGKYVELRCDPISGHTALYWYRQSLGQGPEFLIYFQGTGAADDSGLPNDRFFAVRPEGSVSTLKIQRTERGDSAVYLCASSSGTGRGYTFGSGTRLTVV.

This clonotype was counted ten times or more. The genes are TRBV6-2 or TRBV6-3 and TRBJ2-7; D may be TRBD2 (5 bases). The V and J ends lost 0 bases and 2 bases respectively, with 5 bases between them. Germline CDR1 reads MNHEY; CDR2 reads SVGEGT. The CDR3 contains 13 residues. CDR3: CASSYSGAYEQYF. CDR3 DNA: TGTGCCAGCAGTTACTCCGGGGCCTACGAGCAGTACTTC.

This clonotype was picked up many times. The chain carries TRBV3-1 and TRBJ1-5, with a tentative D call TRBD1 (5 bases). The ends were cut back, 0 bases at V and 4 bases at J, with 13 bases in the middle. The CDR3 spans 16 residues. Germline V lookup: CDR1 LGHDT, CDR2 YNNKEL (reference sequence). The chain's CDR3 is CASSQDGAGGNQPQHF. CDR3 in DNA: TGTGCCAGCAGCCAAGATGGGGCAGGTGGGAATCAGCCCCAGCATTTT.

This clonotype came up many times. The chain is built from TRBV4-3 and TRBJ1-2, with D possibly TRBD1 on 6 matching bases. This CDR3 has 13 residues. Germline CDR1 LGHNA, CDR2 YSLEER. Trimming shortened V by 1 base and J by 8 bases, and 11 bases separated the two germline ends. CDR3 loop: CASSQGRTDGYTF. The CDR3 coding sequence is TGCGCCAGCAGCCAAGGACGGACAGACGGCTACACCTTC.

The chain recombines TRBV12-3 or TRBV12-4 with TRBJ1-2; the D is unclear. CDR3 length equals 17 residues. V lost 1 base, J lost 4 bases, and 19 bases lay in between. The CDR3 DNA reads TGTGCCAGCAGTTTAGGTGGTATGGTGGGGTCTGGCTATGGCTACACCTTC. Its protein product is CASSLGGMVGSGYGYTF.

This clonotype was seen repeatedly, ten times or more. This chain links TRBV6-5 with TRBJ1-4; a possible D gene is TRBD1 (5 bases). Deletions cut 5 bases from V and 2 bases from J, with 15 bases between. The CDR3 length is 16 residues. Germline V gene data show CDR1 as MNHEY and CDR2 as SVGAGI. CDR3 nucleotide sequence: TGTGCCAGCAGTCCGCACCAGGGAGGGACTAATGAAAAACTGTTTTTT. Translating gives CASSPHQGGTNEKLFF.

A few counts support this clonotype. The rearrangement links TRBV20-1 to TRBJ1-3; tentative D call: TRBD1 (6 bases). The CDR3 sequence is 15 residues long. With 4 bases removed from V and 0 bases from J, the gap between germline ends came to 13 bases. Germline V gene data show CDR1 as DFQATT and CDR2 as SNEGSKA (reference sequence). CDR3 nucleotide sequence: TGCAGTGCTACTCAAGGGGGGGGCTCTGGAAACACCATATATTTT. Translated, it gives CSATQGGGSGNTIYF.

This clonotype has at least ten counts. The genes are TRBV7-6 and TRBJ1-4; perhaps TRBD1 as D (6 bases). CDR3 length: 15 amino acids. Germline-derived CDR1 and CDR2 are SGHVS and FNYEAQ. V was cut by 5 bases and J by 6 bases, with 16 bases left in between. The CDR3 reads CASSASGDADEKLFF. The CDR3, as DNA: TGTGCCAGCAGCGCATCAGGGGACGCGGATGAAAAACTGTTTTTT.

By its share, this clonotype is medium-sized. V and J are TRBV6-5 and TRBJ2-5, with 7 nucleotides matching TRBD1. This CDR3 comprises 13 residues. V gave up 6 bases and J gave up 1 base; unmatched junction bases: 2. Germline CDR1 reads MNHEY; CDR2 reads SVGAGI. CDR3 in amino acids: CASRGDSQETQYF. The DNA of the CDR3 is TGTGCCAGCAGAGGGGACAGCCAAGAGACCCAGTACTTC.

This clonotype was observed at least ten times. The genes are TRBV6-5 and TRBJ2-1, with TRBD2 matching over 7 bases. The ends lost 5 bases at V and 0 bases at J; junction bases unmatched: 4. Germline V gene sequence: CDR1 MNHEY, CDR2 SVGAGI. CDR3 length equals 15 residues. The CDR3: CASSLTSVSYNEQFF. The CDR3 region has the DNA TGTGCCAGCAGTCTAACTAGCGTCTCCTACAATGAGCAGTTCTTC.